The 4 T cell receptor beta chains below were found in one sample sequenced in a study of shared clonotypes between healthy human individuals. Clones were read by immunoSEQ multiplex PCR, and TCRdb kept only the in-frame ones, dropping some. The profile covers some 2.1 million clones, with roughly 96% appearing a single time and 0.13% taken by the ten largest. Source material: naive CD4+ T cells sorted from blood. As for subset: CD45RA+ positively selected. The origin of the receptors is a man aged 18 to 30 in good health.

The chain recombines TRBV7-2 with TRBJ2-2, with 12 nucleotides matching TRBD2. Germline loops: CDR1 SGHTA, CDR2 FQGNSA. The CDR3 extends over 16 amino acids. Trimming took 3 bases from V and 1 from J; bases not matched to a gene: 0. In nucleotides, the CDR3 is TGTGCCAGCAGCTTGGGACTAGCGGGGAACACCGGGGAGCTGTTTTTT. It is translated as CASSLGLAGNTGELFF. The full variable domain, completed using reference TRBV7-2 and TRBJ2-2, is GAGVSQSPSNKVTEKGKDVELRCDPISGHTALYWYRQSLGQGLEFLIYFQGNSAPDKSGLPSDRFSAERTGGSVSTLTIQRTQQEDSAVYLCASSLGLAGNTGELFFGEGSRLTVL.

Comment on this clone: Other DNA sequences in this specimen translate into the identical CDR3. V is TRBV18 and J is TRBJ2-1; unclear D gene. The CDR3 is 12 amino acids. V lost 0 bases and J lost 10, with 7 bases in between. Per germline, CDR1 KGHSH and CDR2 LQKENI. In DNA, the CDR3 is TGTGCCAGCTCACCACCATCTAGAGAGCAGTTCTTC. It is translated as CASSPPSREQFF. The complete variable domain, with remaining parts taken from reference TRBV18 and TRBJ2-1, reads NAGVMQNPRHLVRRRGQEARLRCSPMKGHSHVYWYRQLPEEGLKFMVYLQKENIIDESGMPKERFSAEFPKEGPSILRIQQVVRGDSAAYFCASSPPSREQFFGPGTRLTVL.

This chain's CDR3 is CASSLEGGVSYNEQFF. In nucleotides, the CDR3 is TGCGCCAGCAGCTTGGAAGGGGGAGTCTCCTACAATGAGCAGTTCTTC. The chain combines TRBV5-1 with TRBJ2-1; D is perhaps TRBD1 (6 bases). Trimming left V 0 bases short and J 0 bases short, with 10 bases between. CDR3 length equals 16 residues. Germline CDR1 is SGHRS and CDR2 is YFSETQ.

In the case of this clone: Other DNA sequences in this specimen translate into the identical CDR3. The chain couples TRBV27 to TRBJ2-6; D is uncertain. Between the trimmed V and J ends, which lost 5 bases and 2 bases, there was a span of 10 bases. Germline CDR1 and CDR2: MNHEY and SMNVEV (reference sequence). The CDR3 has 15 amino acids. Here the CDR3 DNA reads TGTGCCAGCAGTGGTCTGGAAGCTGGGGCCAACGTCCTGACTTTC. Protein product: CASSGLEAGANVLTF.